Below are 21 T cell receptor beta chains sequenced from a single sample in a study of cytomegalovirus exposure and HLA in healthy donors. Amplification used 60 Vbeta primers and 13 Jbeta primers. Measured with immunoSEQ multiplex PCR; TCRdb has only the in-frame clones, and not every one. This sample has 110,000 to 150,000 clones; roughly three quarters occur once, and the top ten carry under 2%. The sample consisted of PBMCs. The receptors here all came from a woman in her twenties or thirties in good health and CMV-seronegative.

This chain links TRBV29-1 with TRBJ2-5, with 7 positions matching TRBD1. This CDR3 has 13 amino acids. Trimming cost V 6 bases and J 2 bases; bases outside gene matches: 6. The germline CDR1 and CDR2 sequences are SQVTM and ANQGSEA. CDR3 bases: TGCAGCGTCGGATGGGACAGTCAAGAGACCCAGTACTTC. Translation gives CSVGWDSQETQYF.

A single count supports this clone. The chain recombines TRBV25-1 with TRBJ2-7; the match to TRBD2 covers 8 bases. This CDR3 is 12 amino acids long. The V and J ends lost 7 bases and 5 bases, in that order; junction bases with no gene match: 4. CDR1 is MGHDK, CDR2 SYGVNS, per germline. CDR3 amino acids: CASNGLADEQYF. In nucleotides, the CDR3 is TGTGCCAGCAATGGACTAGCCGACGAGCAGTACTTC.

The rearrangement uses TRBV4-1 and TRBJ2-3, with 12 nucleotides matching TRBD2. The CDR3 is 16 amino acids. Per the germline V gene, CDR1 is MGHRA and CDR2 is YSYEKL. The V gene end was trimmed by 4 bases and the J gene end by 5 bases; junction bases not matched to a gene: 7. For the CDR3, the DNA is TGCGCCAGCAGCCTCGCTAGCGGGGGGGCCATAGATACGCAGTATTTT. This sequence encodes CASSLASGGAIDTQYF.

For this clone: At one of its ends the junction is not consistent with the germline gene, which may arise from a read error. This chain connects TRBV7-9 to TRBJ2-3, with D tentatively TRBD1 (5 bases). This CDR3 is 15 amino acids long. Looked up from germline, CDR1 is SEHNR and CDR2 is FQNEAQ (reference sequence). CDR3 sequence (DNA): TGTTCCAGCAGCTCAAGGGGTAATCCGGTAGATACGCAGTATTTT. It encodes CSSSSRGNPVDTQYF.

V and J are TRBV6-5 and TRBJ1-5, with D possibly TRBD1 on 6 matching bases. Germline CDR1 is MNHEY and CDR2 is SVGAGI. Trimming removed 0 bases from V and 1 base from J, with 7 bases in between. The CDR3 covers 15 residues. CDR3 amino acids: CASSYSGTSNQPQHF. CDR3 nucleotide sequence: TGTGCCAGCAGTTACTCGGGGACAAGCAATCAGCCCCAGCATTTT.

The J gene is TRBJ2-1, the V gene TRBV11-2; 10 bases align to TRBD2. Germline V gene lookup returns CDR1 SGHAT and CDR2 FQNNGV. Trimming took 5 bases from V and 9 from J; bases not matched to a gene: 10. This CDR3 spans 15 amino acids. The CDR3 DNA reads as TGTGCCAGCAGCGCAACTAGCGGGGCCAGCCGTGAGCAGTTCTTC. Amino acid sequence: CASSATSGASREQFF.

The DNA of the CDR3 is TGTGCCTGGGGGGTAGCGGGAGCGGGAGAGACCCAGTACTTC. Translated: CAWGVAGAGETQYF. V is TRBV30 and J is TRBJ2-5; 9 bases align to TRBD2. The J segment lost 4 bases and the V segment lost 5 bases, leaving 8 bases of the junction unmatched. The germline V gene encodes CDR1 GTSNPN and CDR2 SVGIG (reference sequence). The CDR3 extends over 14 amino acids.

The chain is built from TRBV7-2 and TRBJ1-5; unclear D gene. Between the trimmed V and J ends, which lost 0 bases and 9 bases, there was a span of 3 bases. The CDR3 is made up of 11 amino acids. Per the germline V gene, CDR1 is SGHTA and CDR2 is FQGNSA. The CDR3 DNA is TGTGCCAGCAGCTTAGCCGGGCCCCAGCATTTT. Residues: CASSLAGPQHF.

This clone was picked up a small number of times. This sequence joins TRBV2 and TRBJ2-5; D ambiguous. Germline loops: CDR1 SNHLY, CDR2 FYNNEI. CDR3 size: 11 residues. Between the trimmed V and J ends, which lost 4 bases and 5 bases, there was a span of 5 bases. CDR3 amino acids: CASSAQETQYF. The CDR3 DNA reads as TGTGCCAGCAGTGCTCAGGAGACCCAGTACTTC.

A single count supports this clone. The chain carries TRBV28 and TRBJ2-7; maybe TRBD1 (5 bases). Germline V gene lookup returns CDR1 MDHEN and CDR2 SYDVKM. V gave up 2 bases and J gave up 3 bases, with 5 bases separating them. The CDR3 is made up of 12 amino acids. The CDR3 nucleotides read TGTGCCAGCAGTTTAAGGGGCTACGAGCAGTACGTC. This gives the protein CASSLRGYEQYV.

The chain is built from TRBV6-1 and TRBJ2-3; 8 bases are a match to TRBD1. Germline V gene data show CDR1 as MNHNS and CDR2 as SASEGT. V gave up 6 bases and J gave up 8 bases; unmatched junction bases: 7. The CDR3 spans 13 residues. CDR3 DNA: TGTGCCAGCAGGCTACAGGGGGGAGGTACGCAGTATTTT. Translated: CASRLQGGGTQYF.

The chain combines TRBV11-1 with TRBJ2-1; TRBD1 aligns across 7 bases. This CDR3 spans 15 amino acids. Germline trimming cut 5 bases from V and 2 bases from J; bases unmatched to any gene: 6. The germline CDR1 and CDR2 sequences are SGHAT and FQDESV (reference sequence). For the CDR3, the DNA is TGTGCCAGCAGCACGCACCAGGGGGCCTACAATGAGCAGTTCTTC. Encoded protein: CASSTHQGAYNEQFF.

This CDR3 is CASSPRSRTYEQYF. CDR3 bases: TGTGCCAGCTCACCACGGAGTAGGACCTACGAGCAGTACTTC. This rearrangement joins TRBV18 to TRBJ2-7; unclear D gene. Between the trimmed V and J ends, which lost 1 base and 2 bases, there was a span of 9 bases. Germline loops: CDR1 KGHSH, CDR2 LQKENI. The CDR3 has 14 residues.

A few counts support this clone. This chain uses TRBV28 with TRBJ2-7; TRBD2 matches 12 bases. The V and J ends lost 5 bases and 3 bases, in that order; junction bases with no gene match: 8. CDR3 length equals 16 residues. The germline V gene encodes CDR1 MDHEN and CDR2 SYDVKM. Here the CDR3 DNA reads TGTGCCAGCAGTCCCCGGACTAGCGGGGTAAACTACGAGCAGTACTTC. Translating it yields CASSPRTSGVNYEQYF.

This clone was detected only once. The chain is built from TRBV2 and TRBJ1-5; D remains unclear. This CDR3 region has 14 residues. Trimming stripped 8 bases from V and 0 bases from J, with 11 bases between. From germline, CDR1 is SNHLY and CDR2 FYNNEI. CDR3 in amino acids: CASVLGNSNQPQHF. The CDR3, as DNA: TGTGCCAGCGTTTTGGGCAATAGCAATCAGCCCCAGCATTTT.

A note on this clone: The sample contains more than one DNA sequence encoding this CDR3. The V gene is TRBV18, the J gene TRBJ2-3; D unclear. V shed 6 bases and J shed 6 bases, with 10 bases lying between them. There are 12 residues in the CDR3. Per the germline V gene, CDR1 is KGHSH and CDR2 is LQKENI. The CDR3 sequence: CASSPGRDTQYF. The CDR3 nucleotides read TGTGCCAGCTCTCCTGGCAGGGATACGCAGTATTTT.

This chain connects TRBV5-1 to TRBJ2-5, with 8 bases aligning to TRBD2. The CDR3 is 14 amino acids. Germline values: CDR1 SGHRS, CDR2 YFSETQ. J lost 5 bases, V lost 4 bases, and 7 bases had no gene match. The CDR3, as DNA: TGCGCCAGCAGCAGCCCCGGGGGGGCGGAGACCCAGTACTTC. Translated: CASSSPGGAETQYF.

V gene TRBV5-1 combines with J gene TRBJ2-7, with D possibly matching TRBD1 (7 bases). Between the trimmed V and J ends, which lost 7 bases and 0 bases, there was a span of 11 bases. CDR1 is SGHRS and CDR2 is YFSETQ in the germline V gene. This CDR3 region has 13 residues. The CDR3 region is CASGRTGSYEQYF. CDR3 sequence (DNA): TGCGCCAGCGGGAGGACAGGCTCCTACGAGCAGTACTTC.

This clone was found once. This specimen includes other DNA sequences encoding the same CDR3. The chain has TRBV30 and TRBJ2-5; tentative D call: TRBD1 (6 bases). V was clipped by 2 bases and J by 5 bases, with 6 bases between them. The CDR3 runs to 11 residues. Germline loops: CDR1 GTSNPN, CDR2 SVGIG (reference sequence). The CDR3 region has the DNA TGTGCCTGGAGTACAGGGGAGACCCAGTACTTC. The encoded protein is CAWSTGETQYF.

This chain links TRBV21-1 with TRBJ2-7; the listed D gene, TRBD2, was not tested against the DNA. TRBV21-1 is a pseudogene. The CDR3 contains 17 residues. CDR3 region: CASSKETSGSWPYEQYF. The CDR3 coding sequence is TGTGCCAGCAGCAAAGAAACTAGCGGGAGTTGGCCCTACGAGCAGTACTTC.

The CDR3: CASSRRYSGIYNEQFF. CDR3 nucleotides: TGTGCCAGCAGCCGGAGGTATAGCGGGATTTACAATGAGCAGTTCTTC. This chain connects TRBV5-6 to TRBJ2-1, with 8 bases identical to TRBD2. Germline lookup yields CDR1 SGHDT and CDR2 YYEEEE. This CDR3 comprises 16 residues. The J segment lost 4 bases and the V segment lost 4 bases, leaving 10 bases of the junction unmatched. Filled out from reference TRBV5-6 and TRBJ2-1, the complete variable domain reads DAGVTQSPTHLIKTRGQQVTLRCSPKSGHDTVSWYQQALGQGPQFIFQYYEEEERQRGNFPDRFSGHQFPNYSSELNVNALLLGDSALYLCASSRRYSGIYNEQFFGPGTRLTVL.